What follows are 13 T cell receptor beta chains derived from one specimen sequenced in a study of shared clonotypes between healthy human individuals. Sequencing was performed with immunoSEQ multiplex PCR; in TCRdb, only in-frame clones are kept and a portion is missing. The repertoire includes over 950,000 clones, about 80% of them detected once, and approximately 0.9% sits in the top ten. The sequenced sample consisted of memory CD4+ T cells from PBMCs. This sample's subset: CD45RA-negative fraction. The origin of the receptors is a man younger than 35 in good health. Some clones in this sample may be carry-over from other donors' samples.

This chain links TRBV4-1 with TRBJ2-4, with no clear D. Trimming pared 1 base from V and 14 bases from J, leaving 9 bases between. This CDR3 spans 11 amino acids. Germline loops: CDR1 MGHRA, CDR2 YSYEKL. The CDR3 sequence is CASSQGSREYF. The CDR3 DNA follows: TGCGCCAGCAGCCAAGGAAGTCGGGAGTACTTC.

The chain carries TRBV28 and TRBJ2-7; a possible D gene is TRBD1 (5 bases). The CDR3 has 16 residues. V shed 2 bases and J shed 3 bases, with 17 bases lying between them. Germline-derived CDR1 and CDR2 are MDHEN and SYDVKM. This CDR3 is CASSLGSSRALYEQYF. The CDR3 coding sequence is TGTGCCAGCAGTTTAGGATCGAGCAGGGCGCTCTACGAGCAGTACTTC.

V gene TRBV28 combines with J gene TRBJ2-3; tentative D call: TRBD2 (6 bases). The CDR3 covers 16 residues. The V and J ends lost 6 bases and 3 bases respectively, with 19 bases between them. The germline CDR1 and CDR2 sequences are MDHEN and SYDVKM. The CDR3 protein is CASRGREPQGTDTQYF. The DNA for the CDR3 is TGTGCCAGCAGAGGCCGGGAGCCCCAGGGTACAGATACGCAGTATTTT.

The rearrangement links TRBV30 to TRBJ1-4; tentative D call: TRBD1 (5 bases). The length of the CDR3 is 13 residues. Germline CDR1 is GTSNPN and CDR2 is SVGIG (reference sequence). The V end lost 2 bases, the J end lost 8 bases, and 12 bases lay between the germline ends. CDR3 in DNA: TGTGCCTGGAGTCGGGGGGAAGGAGAAAAACTGTTTTTT. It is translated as CAWSRGEGEKLFF.

The CDR3 sequence: CASSLFPQSTGELFF. CDR3 nucleotide sequence: TGTGCCAGCAGCTTATTTCCCCAAAGCACCGGGGAGCTGTTTTTT. The genes are TRBV7-3 and TRBJ2-2; no clear D gene. Germline-derived CDR1 and CDR2 are SGHTA and FQGTGA. The CDR3 covers 15 residues. Trimming cost V 2 bases and J 4 bases, with 11 bases left between them.

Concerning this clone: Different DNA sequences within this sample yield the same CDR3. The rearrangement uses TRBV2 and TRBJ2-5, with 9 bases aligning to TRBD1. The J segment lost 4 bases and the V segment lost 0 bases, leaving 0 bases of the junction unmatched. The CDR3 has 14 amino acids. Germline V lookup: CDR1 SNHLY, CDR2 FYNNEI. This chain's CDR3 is CASSEATGGETQYF. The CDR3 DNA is TGTGCCAGCAGTGAAGCGACAGGGGGAGAGACCCAGTACTTC.

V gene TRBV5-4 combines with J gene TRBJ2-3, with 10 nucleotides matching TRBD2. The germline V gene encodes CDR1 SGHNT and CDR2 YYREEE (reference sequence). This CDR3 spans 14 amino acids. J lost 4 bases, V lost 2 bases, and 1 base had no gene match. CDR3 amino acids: CASSLSGRADTQYF. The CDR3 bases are TGTGCCAGCAGCTTAAGCGGGAGGGCAGATACGCAGTATTTT.

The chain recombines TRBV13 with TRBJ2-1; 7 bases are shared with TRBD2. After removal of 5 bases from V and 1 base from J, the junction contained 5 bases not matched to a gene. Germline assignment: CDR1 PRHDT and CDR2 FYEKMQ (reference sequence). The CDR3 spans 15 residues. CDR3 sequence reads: CASSPQRESYNEQFF. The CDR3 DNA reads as TGTGCCAGCAGCCCGCAGCGGGAATCCTACAATGAGCAGTTCTTC.

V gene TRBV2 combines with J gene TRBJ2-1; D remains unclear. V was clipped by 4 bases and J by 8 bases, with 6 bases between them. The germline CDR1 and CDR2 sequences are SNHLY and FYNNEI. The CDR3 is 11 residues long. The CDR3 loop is CASSVFYEQFF. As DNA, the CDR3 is TGTGCCAGCAGTGTTTTCTATGAGCAGTTCTTC.

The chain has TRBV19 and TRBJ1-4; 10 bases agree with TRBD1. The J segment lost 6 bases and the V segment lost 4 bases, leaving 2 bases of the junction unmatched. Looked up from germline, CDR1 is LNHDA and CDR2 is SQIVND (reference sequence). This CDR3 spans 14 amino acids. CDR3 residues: CASSKTGGYEKLFF. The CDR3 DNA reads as TGTGCCAGTAGTAAGACAGGGGGCTATGAAAAACTGTTTTTT.

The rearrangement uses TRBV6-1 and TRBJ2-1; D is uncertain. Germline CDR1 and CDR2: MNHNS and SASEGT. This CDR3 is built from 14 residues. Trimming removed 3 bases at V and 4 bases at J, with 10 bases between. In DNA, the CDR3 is TGTGCCAGCAGTGACAATCAAGGTTACAATGAGCAGTTCTTC. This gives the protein CASSDNQGYNEQFF.

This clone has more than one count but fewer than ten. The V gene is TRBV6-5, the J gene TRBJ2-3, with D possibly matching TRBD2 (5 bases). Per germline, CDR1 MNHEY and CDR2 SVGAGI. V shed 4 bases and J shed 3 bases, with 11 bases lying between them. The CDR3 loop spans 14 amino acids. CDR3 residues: CASSSGVRTDTQYF. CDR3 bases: TGTGCCAGCAGTTCCGGGGTACGGACAGATACGCAGTATTTT.

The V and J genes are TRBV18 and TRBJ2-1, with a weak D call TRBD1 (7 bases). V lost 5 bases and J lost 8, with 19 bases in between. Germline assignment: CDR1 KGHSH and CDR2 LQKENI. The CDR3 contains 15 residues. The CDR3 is CASSTRRGSGDEQFF. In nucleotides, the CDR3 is TGTGCCAGCTCAACACGCAGGGGGTCGGGAGATGAGCAGTTCTTC.